The entry below describes one T cell receptor (beta chain). The antigen is undetermined. Blood sampling was done at baseline, cycle 4 day 1, and cycle 7 day 1. Some clones are missing from TCRdb's copy, which holds only in-frame ones; the method was immunoSEQ multiplex PCR. Of 150,000 to 190,000 clones detected, 94% appear once; the ten largest clones hold approximately 0.32%. This specimen belongs to a study of OX40 agonist ivuxolimab in advanced cancers. Study context: Every 2 weeks, patients got intravenous ivuxolimab at one of six dose levels (0.01-10 mg/kg).

The germline V gene has CDR1 GTSNPN and CDR2 SVGIG (reference sequence). This CDR3 is 15 amino acids long. The J segment lost 4 bases and the V segment lost 2 bases, leaving 3 bases of the junction unmatched. Findings and caveats of the study: CD4+ and CD8+ T cells in blood underwent clonal expansion by week 6 at 0.1 to 3.0 mg/kg. Some nonresponders likewise displayed low normalized T-cell clonal expansion.

The sequenced sample was CD4+ or CD8+ T cells sorted from blood, obtained in a trial of the OX40 agonist ivuxolimab. The source of this sequence is an adult with an advanced solid tumor such as melanoma, head and neck, liver or kidney cancer. The chain has TRBV30 and TRBJ2-1; 12 nucleotides line up with TRBD2. CDR3 sequence: CAWSRGTSGYNEQFF. DNA of the CDR3: TGTGCCTGGAGTAGGGGGACTAGCGGGTACAATGAGCAGTTCTTC.